What follows are 20 T cell receptor beta chains derived from one specimen sequenced in a study of blood T cell repertoires in COVID-19. Method: immunoSEQ multiplex PCR; TCRdb's copy keeps in-frame clones and lacks some. The profile shows about 150,000 clones, 80% of them singletons. Sample: peripheral blood. The receptors stem from a man aged 55 to 70 with active or convalescent COVID-19.

In this sample, this clone turned up once. This chain joins TRBV6-5 and TRBJ1-3; D call uncertain. The length of the CDR3 is 12 residues. With 6 bases removed from V and 4 bases from J, the gap between germline ends came to 7 bases. CDR1 and CDR2 from the germline V gene are MNHEY and SVGAGI. This CDR3 is CASSPGGNTIYF. CDR3 bases: TGTGCCAGCAGCCCCGGGGGAAACACCATATATTTT.

V is TRBV11-2 and J is TRBJ2-1; 9 bases map to TRBD1. Germline V gene data show CDR1 as SGHAT and CDR2 as FQNNGV. Trimming took 5 bases from V and 5 from J; bases not matched to a gene: 4. The CDR3 covers 14 residues. The CDR3 coding sequence is TGTGCCAGCAGCCTTAGGACAGGGGACAATGAGCAGTTCTTC. Translation gives CASSLRTGDNEQFF.

The chain is built from TRBV4-2 and TRBJ2-2; 10 bases fit TRBD2. This CDR3 contains 17 residues. J lost 6 bases, V lost 4 bases, and 11 bases had no gene match. Germline CDR1 and CDR2: LGHNA and YNFKEQ. CDR3 coding DNA: TGTGCCAGCAGCCCACCTCTAGCGGGAGACGGTCCCGGGGAGCTGTTTTTT. It specifies CASSPPLAGDGPGELFF.

The chain combines TRBV5-1 with TRBJ1-4; the match to TRBD1 covers 7 bases. Trimming at V came to 4 bases and at J to 8 bases, leaving 8 bases not matched to a gene. Germline V gene lookup returns CDR1 SGHRS and CDR2 YFSETQ. The CDR3 has 14 residues. The CDR3 sequence is CASSRTGVYEKLFF. The CDR3 DNA follows: TGCGCCAGCAGCCGGACAGGCGTCTACGAAAAACTGTTTTTT. Looking up the rest from reference TRBV5-1 and TRBJ1-4 gives the full variable domain: KAGVTQTPRYLIKTRGQQVTLSCSPISGHRSVSWYQQTPGQGLQFLFEYFSETQRNKGNFPGRFSGRQFSNSRSEMNVSTLELGDSALYLCASSRTGVYEKLFFGSGTQLSVL.

The V call is TRBV4-1, the J call TRBJ1-4, with 9 bases lining up with TRBD1. Germline V gene lookup returns CDR1 MGHRA and CDR2 YSYEKL. The V gene end was trimmed by 0 bases and the J gene end by 8 bases; junction bases not matched to a gene: 4. The CDR3 runs to 15 residues. The CDR3 bases are TGCGCCAGCAGCCAAGACGGGACAGGGAACGAAAAACTGTTTTTT. It is translated as CASSQDGTGNEKLFF.

The J gene is TRBJ2-6, the V gene TRBV9, with 8 nucleotides matching TRBD2. V was pared by 2 bases and J by 0 bases, with 7 bases of the junction left unmatched. CDR1 and CDR2 (germline): SGDLS, YYNGEE. CDR3 length equals 18 residues. The CDR3 region has the DNA TGTGCCAGCAGCGTTCGAGCGGGGGTGGTCTCTGGGGCCAACGTCCTGACTTTC. Its translation is CASSVRAGVVSGANVLTF. Together with reference TRBV9 and TRBJ2-6, the CDR3 gives the full variable domain: DSGVTQTPKHLITATGQRVTLRCSPRSGDLSVYWYQQSLDQGLQFLIQYYNGEERAKGNILERFSAQQFPDLHSELNLSSLELGDSALYFCASSVRAGVVSGANVLTFGAGSRLTVL.

This clone turned up a few times. The rearrangement links TRBV3-1 (or the pseudogene TRBV3-2) to TRBJ1-2; D unresolved. Germline CDR1 is LGHDT and CDR2 is YNNKEL (reference sequence). V lost 1 base and J lost 4, with 10 bases in between. The CDR3 covers 14 residues. The CDR3 is CASSQGGLFYGYTF. DNA for the CDR3: TGTGCCAGCAGCCAAGGAGGGCTCTTCTATGGCTACACCTTC.

CDR3 sequence: CATSDGGKERGEQYF. The CDR3 region has the DNA TGTGCCACCAGTGATGGGGGGAAAGAACGGGGCGAGCAGTACTTC. The V gene is TRBV24-1, the J gene TRBJ2-7, with TRBD2 as a possible D gene (6 bases). CDR1 is KGHDR and CDR2 is SFDVKD in the germline V gene. CDR3 size: 15 residues. Trimming took 3 bases from V and 6 from J, leaving 17 bases between them.

The V call is TRBV28, the J call TRBJ1-6, with 9 bases fitting TRBD1. The CDR3 is 17 amino acids. Trimming at V came to 5 bases and at J to 5 bases, leaving 10 bases not matched to a gene. CDR1 is MDHEN and CDR2 is SYDVKM in the germline V gene. CDR3 residues: CASSTLQGAGDNSPLHF. DNA for the CDR3: TGTGCCAGCAGTACTTTACAGGGGGCAGGGGATAATTCACCCCTCCACTTT. Looking up the rest from reference TRBV28 and TRBJ1-6 gives the full variable domain: DVKVTQSSRYLVKRTGEKVFLECVQDMDHENMFWYRQDPGLGLRLIYFSYDVKMKEKGDIPEGYSVSREKKERFSLILESASTNQTSMYLCASSTLQGAGDNSPLHFGNGTRLTVT.

The chain uses TRBV24-1 and TRBJ1-5; D is unclear. CDR3 length equals 14 residues. The germline V gene has CDR1 KGHDR and CDR2 SFDVKD. Trimming removed 3 bases from V and 2 bases from J, with 7 bases in between. CDR3 region: CATSDQTRNQPQHF. The DNA of the CDR3 is TGTGCCACCAGTGATCAAACTCGCAATCAGCCCCAGCATTTT.

The rearrangement uses TRBV7-6 and TRBJ2-7, with TRBD2 matching 7 bases. CDR1 and CDR2 (germline): SGHVS, FNYEAQ. The trim removed 2 bases at V and 3 bases at J, leaving 10 bases unmatched. The CDR3 contains 16 residues. The CDR3 DNA follows: TGTGCCAGCAGCTTATCCCAAGCGGGACTAATCTACGAGCAGTACTTC. This gives the protein CASSLSQAGLIYEQYF.

The CDR3 here is CASSFNSGTANNEQFF. DNA for the CDR3: TGTGCCAGCAGCTTTAATTCCGGGACAGCGAACAATGAGCAGTTCTTC. The chain uses TRBV7-6 and TRBJ2-1; 7 bases match TRBD1. CDR1 is SGHVS and CDR2 is FNYEAQ in the germline V gene. The V and J ends lost 3 bases and 5 bases, in that order; junction bases with no gene match: 10. This CDR3 comprises 16 residues. The complete variable domain, with remaining parts taken from reference TRBV7-6 and TRBJ2-1, reads GAGVSQSPRYKVTKRGQDVALRCDPISGHVSLYWYRQALGQGPEFLTYFNYEAQQDKSGLPNDRFSAERPEGSISTLTIQRTEQRDSAMYRCASSFNSGTANNEQFFGPGTRLTVL.

The chain carries TRBV6-5 and TRBJ2-1; 10 bases agree with TRBD1. The CDR3 is 14 residues long. J gave up 7 bases and V 6 bases, and 6 bases lay outside the gene matches. Germline V CDR1 and CDR2: MNHEY, SVGAGI. CDR3 residues: CASRSGTGVNEQFF. DNA for the CDR3: TGTGCCAGCAGATCCGGGACAGGGGTAAATGAGCAGTTCTTC.

In its sample, this clone was seen once. The chain links TRBV9 to TRBJ2-1, with D possibly matching TRBD2 (6 bases). There are 16 residues in the CDR3. V was trimmed by 0 bases and J by 5 bases, leaving 15 bases between them. From germline, CDR1 is SGDLS and CDR2 YYNGEE. CDR3 coding DNA: TGTGCCAGCAGCGTAGGTGGCGGGAAGATAGACAATGAGCAGTTCTTC. As protein: CASSVGGGKIDNEQFF. Combining the CDR3 with reference TRBV9 and TRBJ2-1 gives the whole variable domain DSGVTQTPKHLITATGQRVTLRCSPRSGDLSVYWYQQSLDQGLQFLIQYYNGEERAKGNILERFSAQQFPDLHSELNLSSLELGDSALYFCASSVGGGKIDNEQFFGPGTRLTVL.

The rearrangement links TRBV10-3 to TRBJ1-4, with D tentatively TRBD1 (5 bases). Germline assignment: CDR1 ENHRY and CDR2 SYGVKD. The CDR3 runs to 17 residues. V was pared by 6 bases and J by 5 bases, with 22 bases between. The CDR3 DNA is TGTGCCATCAGCGAAGCCCTTCAGACAGACGGAAATGAAAAACTGTTTTTT. It specifies CAISEALQTDGNEKLFF.

CDR3 region: CAWSPTGREQYF. The CDR3 DNA sequence: TGTGCCTGGAGCCCCACGGGAAGAGAGCAGTACTTC. The rearrangement joins TRBV30 to TRBJ2-7; weak D call: TRBD2 (5 bases). This CDR3 region has 12 residues. The germline V gene encodes CDR1 GTSNPN and CDR2 SVGIG (reference sequence). Trimming shortened V by 3 bases and J by 7 bases, and 13 bases separated the two germline ends.

The rearrangement uses TRBV7-6 and TRBJ1-1, with a weak D call TRBD1 (5 bases). CDR1 and CDR2 (germline): SGHVS, FNYEAQ. The CDR3 runs to 16 residues. Trimming stripped 3 bases from V and 1 base from J, with 15 bases between. CDR3 nucleotide sequence: TGTGCCAGCAGCTTGCACACAGGTAGGGAGAACACTGAAGCTTTCTTT. This encodes CASSLHTGRENTEAFF.

This clone was detected once. The rearrangement uses TRBV27 and TRBJ1-5; D is unclear. V was clipped by 0 bases and J by 0 bases, with 15 bases between them. The CDR3 runs 18 residues. Germline CDR1 and CDR2: MNHEY and SMNVEV (reference sequence). CDR3 loop: CASSLSVSLAYSNQPQHF. CDR3 sequence (DNA): TGTGCCAGCAGTTTATCTGTTTCTTTAGCTTATAGCAATCAGCCCCAGCATTTT.

The gene calls are TRBV24-1 and TRBJ2-7; D is possibly TRBD2 (5 bases). The CDR3 consists of 13 residues. Looked up from germline, CDR1 is KGHDR and CDR2 is SFDVKD. V lost 4 bases and J 2 bases, leaving 8 bases between the germline ends. The CDR3 bases are TGTGCCACCAGTGACCCGGGAACCTACGAGCAGTACTTC. Translated, it gives CATSDPGTYEQYF.

The DNA for the CDR3 is TGTGCCAGCAGTGACTATCTAGCTAGCTCGGGCGAGCAGTACTTC. Amino acids: CASSDYLASSGEQYF. This chain joins TRBV6-4 and TRBJ2-7; perhaps TRBD2 as D (5 bases). The germline gives CDR1 MRHNA, CDR2 SNTAGT. This CDR3 comprises 15 residues. The germline V and J ends were trimmed by 1 base and 6 bases, with 16 bases remaining between them.